Shown below are 13 T cell receptor beta chains from a single sample sequenced in a study of blood T cell repertoires in COVID-19. Repertoires were generated with immunoSEQ multiplex PCR, while TCRdb's copy carries only in-frame clones and drops some. Found here are under 300,000 clones, 90% to 95% of them singletons; the top ten hold approximately 2%. The sequenced sample was PBMCs or T cells enriched from blood (not recorded which). Receptors originate from a woman aged 18-29 years who had recovered from COVID-19.

The gene calls are TRBV3-1 (or the pseudogene TRBV3-2) and TRBJ2-3; possible D gene TRBD2, 5 bases. Germline V gene lookup returns CDR1 LGHDT and CDR2 YNNKEL (reference sequence). The CDR3 runs 14 residues. V was clipped by 3 bases and J by 5 bases, with 12 bases between them. CDR3 residues: CASSHAPRGDTQYF. CDR3 DNA sequence: TGTGCCAGCAGCCATGCCCCCCGGGGAGATACGCAGTATTTT.

The genes are TRBV4-2 and TRBJ2-7, with D possibly matching TRBD2 (7 bases). The CDR3 is made up of 15 amino acids. Trimming removed 0 bases from V and 4 bases from J, with 13 bases in between. The germline CDR1 and CDR2 sequences are LGHNA and YNFKEQ. CDR3 bases: TGTGCCAGCAGCCAAGATAAGGGGGGGTATTACGAGCAGTACTTC. This sequence encodes CASSQDKGGYYEQYF.

This chain joins TRBV5-1 and TRBJ2-3; tentatively, D is TRBD1 (6 bases). The CDR3 is 13 residues long. Germline loops: CDR1 SGHRS, CDR2 YFSETQ. Deletions cut 4 bases from V and 4 bases from J, with 10 bases between. CDR3 DNA: TGCGCCAGCAGCGCGACAGGCGCAGATACGCAGTATTTT. Its protein is CASSATGADTQYF.

The chain has TRBV10-3 and TRBJ2-1; 7 positions match TRBD2. The length of the CDR3 is 16 residues. V was clipped by 0 bases and J by 5 bases; unmatched bases: 7. Germline V gene lookup returns CDR1 ENHRY and CDR2 SYGVKD. The CDR3, as DNA: TGTGCCATCAGTGAGTCGCCAAGCGGGGCCAACAATGAGCAGTTCTTC. Its translation is CAISESPSGANNEQFF.

The rearrangement uses TRBV4-1 and TRBJ1-1; D uncertain. This CDR3 has 15 residues. V was pared by 1 base and J by 3 bases, with 12 bases between. Germline V lookup: CDR1 MGHRA, CDR2 YSYEKL. The CDR3 DNA is TGCGCCAGCAGCCAAGTTGGCCGATTATACACTGAAGCTTTCTTT. Translated: CASSQVGRLYTEAFF.

This clone appeared once. The CDR3 reads CASSITAGRSYEQYF. CDR3 coding DNA: TGTGCCAGTAGTATAACGGCGGGCCGCTCCTACGAGCAGTACTTC. The chain has TRBV19 and TRBJ2-7; D is perhaps TRBD2 (5 bases). Germline CDR1 is LNHDA and CDR2 is SQIVND (reference sequence). V lost 2 bases and J 0 bases, leaving 11 bases between the germline ends. This CDR3 region has 15 residues.

This chain joins TRBV27 and TRBJ1-5; no definite D call. CDR3 size: 13 residues. Germline V gene lookup returns CDR1 MNHEY and CDR2 SMNVEV (reference sequence). The ends were cut back, 6 bases at V and 4 bases at J, with 10 bases in the middle. CDR3 in amino acids: CASSLQRNQPQHF. CDR3 sequence (DNA): TGTGCCAGCAGCTTACAGCGAAATCAGCCCCAGCATTTT.

This chain uses TRBV27 with TRBJ2-7, with 8 nucleotides matching TRBD2. Germline CDR1 and CDR2: MNHEY and SMNVEV (reference sequence). The CDR3 has 16 residues. J gave up 2 bases and V 4 bases, and 10 bases lay outside the gene matches. This chain's CDR3 is CASSYASGRGAYEQYF. In DNA, the CDR3 is TGTGCCAGCAGTTACGCGAGCGGGAGAGGGGCCTACGAGCAGTACTTC.

V usage is TRBV9 and J usage is TRBJ2-1; 9 bases agree with TRBD2. The germline V gene has CDR1 SGDLS and CDR2 YYNGEE. J lost 4 bases, V lost 4 bases, and 6 bases had no gene match. The CDR3 is 15 amino acids. The DNA for the CDR3 is TGTGCCAGCAGCCCGCTAGCGGGACCATACAATGAGCAGTTCTTC. Translation gives CASSPLAGPYNEQFF.

The rearrangement links TRBV18 to TRBJ1-4, with TRBD1 as a possible D gene (6 bases). This CDR3 has 16 residues. Trimming shortened V by 1 base and J by 6 bases, and 15 bases separated the two germline ends. CDR1 is KGHSH and CDR2 is LQKENI in the germline V gene. CDR3 sequence reads: CASSPRNRERDEKLFF. The CDR3 DNA reads as TGTGCCAGCTCACCACGGAACAGGGAGCGAGATGAAAAACTGTTTTTT.

The chain combines TRBV6-5 with TRBJ2-1; 8 bases are shared with TRBD2. The CDR3 is 14 amino acids. The germline CDR1 and CDR2 sequences are MNHEY and SVGAGI. Trimming took 9 bases from V and 8 from J; bases not matched to a gene: 12. CDR3 residues: CASSLRGGIDEQFF. CDR3 sequence (DNA): TGTGCCAGTTCCTTACGGGGGGGCATCGATGAGCAGTTCTTC.

Here the CDR3 reads CSVEAFRSVGYTF. CDR3 nucleotides: TGCAGCGTTGAAGCCTTTCGGTCCGTTGGCTACACCTTC. V and J are TRBV29-1 and TRBJ1-2; D is ambiguous. Trimming pared 1 base from V and 7 bases from J, leaving 13 bases between. The CDR3 sequence is 13 residues long. From germline, CDR1 is SQVTM and CDR2 ANQGSEA.

V gene TRBV5-5 combines with J gene TRBJ2-7; 9 nucleotides match TRBD2. CDR3 length: 15 amino acids. Per germline, CDR1 SGHKS and CDR2 YYEKEE (reference sequence). With V trimmed by 4 bases and J by 6 bases, 11 bases remained unmatched. The CDR3: CASSPRVREGREQYF. CDR3 DNA: TGTGCCAGCAGCCCGCGTGTGCGGGAGGGCCGCGAGCAGTACTTC.